These 20 T cell receptor beta chains were all obtained from the same sample, sequenced in a study of CXCR3-negative and CXCR3-positive naive CD8 T cells. 5' RACE with UMI labels generated the TRB cDNA libraries. TCRdb reanalyzed the 5' RACE reads, giving one entry per CDR3 protein sequence and no DNA. The sample data list about 90,000 distinct CDR3 sequences. The sample taken for sequencing was naive CXCR3- CD8+ T cells from blood. Stated subset: CD45RO-CCR7+CD27+CD95- naive CD8+ T cells lacking CXCR3 (TNR3-). These TCRs come from a human donor in good health. Some clones in this sample may be carry-over from other donors' samples.

The rearrangement joins TRBV6-6 to TRBJ2-3; TCRdb calls TRBD2, which cannot be checked without DNA. From germline, CDR1 is MNHNY and CDR2 SVGAGI (reference sequence). The CDR3 covers 14 residues. This CDR3 reads CASSYTGALDTQYF.

The chain recombines TRBV11-2 with TRBJ2-2. Looked up from germline, CDR1 is SGHAT and CDR2 is FQNNGV. The CDR3 has 12 residues. This CDR3 reads CASSLWRRELFF.

This sequence joins TRBV20-1 and TRBJ1-2; TCRdb returns TRBD1, unconfirmable since there is no DNA. Germline V gives CDR1 DFQATT, CDR2 SNEGSKA (reference sequence). This CDR3 spans 14 amino acids. CDR3 region: CSAREDGINYGYTF.

The V call is TRBV6-2 or TRBV6-3, the J call TRBJ2-2; the TRBD1 assignment by TCRdb is unverifiable without DNA. Germline V gives CDR1 MNHEY, CDR2 SVGEGT. The CDR3 consists of 15 residues. The CDR3 sequence is CASRPQGAVTGELFF.

The chain combines TRBV23-1 with TRBJ2-1; TCRdb names TRBD2, which stays unverified in the absence of DNA. TRBV23-1 qualifies as an ORF whose function is uncertain. This CDR3 contains 17 residues. The CDR3 region is CASSQSCSQLVYNEQFF.

The rearrangement joins TRBV10-1 to TRBJ2-1. CDR3 length: 15 residues. Per germline, CDR1 WNHNN and CDR2 SYGVQD (reference sequence). The CDR3 is CASSASGNSYNEQFF.

The chain links TRBV20-1 to TRBJ1-3. Germline CDR1 is DFQATT and CDR2 is SNEGSKA (reference sequence). This CDR3 comprises 14 residues. CDR3 amino acids: CSAKTLSSGNTIYF.

The V and J genes are TRBV7-9 and TRBJ2-5. The CDR3 runs 13 residues. CDR1 and CDR2 from the germline V gene are SEHNR and FQNEAQ (reference sequence). CDR3: CASQGWGQETQYF.

This chain joins TRBV29-1 and TRBJ2-3. CDR1 and CDR2 (germline): SQVTM, ANQGSEA. The CDR3 sequence is 15 residues long. CDR3 region: CSVGVGGPTTDTQYF.

The rearrangement links TRBV20-1 to TRBJ1-1. The V gene's germline CDR1 is DFQATT and CDR2 SNEGSKA (reference sequence). The CDR3 covers 13 residues. CDR3 residues: CSARSGGVTEAFF.

This chain connects TRBV12-3 or TRBV12-4 to TRBJ1-2; no DNA is available, so the TRBD1 call from TCRdb remains unchecked. This CDR3 is built from 14 residues. The CDR3 spells CASSPPTANYGYTF.

The genes are TRBV7-2 and TRBJ2-7; the TCRdb D gene call, TRBD1, has no DNA to confirm it. The CDR3 extends over 14 amino acids. From germline, CDR1 is SGHTA and CDR2 FQGNSA. CDR3 protein: CASSWGDRGYEQYF.

The rearrangement uses TRBV29-1 and TRBJ2-1; the D call of TRBD1 rests on TCRdb alone, since no DNA is present to check it. The CDR3 has 13 amino acids. Germline CDR1 is SQVTM and CDR2 is ANQGSEA. The chain's CDR3 is CSVGTGGWNEQFF.

The chain joins TRBV7-9 to TRBJ2-1; TCRdb selects TRBD2, and the lack of DNA leaves this call unchecked. The CDR3 consists of 18 residues. Germline loops: CDR1 SEHNR, CDR2 FQNEAQ (reference sequence). CDR3 in amino acids: CASSSQEGRAPTYNEQFF.

The rearrangement joins TRBV20-1 to TRBJ2-7; TCRdb selects TRBD1, and the lack of DNA leaves this call unchecked. Germline CDR1 reads DFQATT; CDR2 reads SNEGSKA (reference sequence). CDR3 size: 14 residues. The CDR3 loop is CSARGRGGSYEQYF.

This chain joins TRBV4-3 and TRBJ2-1. The CDR3 consists of 14 residues. Germline V gives CDR1 LGHNA, CDR2 YSLEER. The chain's CDR3 is CASSQVGLHNEQFF.

The chain uses TRBV7-8 and TRBJ1-2. The CDR3 is 15 amino acids. Germline CDR1 is SGHVS and CDR2 is FQNEAQ. The CDR3 loop reads CASSLEGTANYGYTF.

This rearrangement joins TRBV27 to TRBJ2-5; TCRdb gives TRBD1 as the D gene, but with no DNA this cannot be confirmed. CDR1 MNHEY and CDR2 SMNVEV come from the germline V gene (reference sequence). The CDR3 has 14 residues. CDR3 sequence reads: CASSPLTGQETQYF.

The chain recombines TRBV7-9 with TRBJ2-6; TCRdb selects TRBD1, and the lack of DNA leaves this call unchecked. The CDR3 loop spans 16 amino acids. Germline-derived CDR1 and CDR2 are SEHNR and FQNEAQ (reference sequence). CDR3 residues: CASSTGTVTGANVLTF.

This rearrangement joins TRBV7-3 to TRBJ2-1; TCRdb calls TRBD1, which cannot be checked without DNA. The germline CDR1 and CDR2 sequences are SGHTA and FQGTGA. The CDR3 length is 14 residues. CDR3 protein: CASSPTGEYNEQFF.